These 24 T cell receptor beta chains originate from one sample sequenced in a study of blood T cell repertoires in COVID-19. Generated by immunoSEQ multiplex PCR, the TCRdb table keeps only in-frame clones and is missing some. In the table there are more than 25,000 clones, under 90% of which are singletons. Sample: peripheral blood. The receptors originated from a woman older than 75 with acute or convalescent COVID-19.

V is TRBV21-1 and J is TRBJ1-3; the table calls TRBD1, which could not be checked here. TRBV21-1 is deemed a pseudogene. The CDR3 spans 16 residues. The CDR3 reads CASSNRGLPSGNTIYF. The CDR3 DNA reads as TGTGCCAGCAGCAACAGGGGCCTCCCCTCTGGAAACACCATATATTTT.

The V gene is TRBV7-9, the J gene TRBJ1-2; TRBD1 is a possible D gene (6 bases). Per the germline V gene, CDR1 is SEHNR and CDR2 is FQNEAQ (reference sequence). V was cut by 6 bases and J by 4 bases, with 12 bases left in between. The CDR3 is made up of 13 amino acids. CDR3 loop: CASSSGHLYGYTF. The CDR3 nucleotides are TGTGCCAGCAGTTCGGGACACCTCTATGGCTACACCTTC.

The chain recombines TRBV3-1 (or the pseudogene TRBV3-2) with TRBJ2-1, with TRBD2 matching over 15 bases. V dropped 0 bases and J dropped 13; count of bases not matched to a gene: 7. The CDR3 is made up of 16 amino acids. Germline V lookup: CDR1 LGHDT, CDR2 YNNKEL (reference sequence). The CDR3 loop is CASSQDRGLAGGHQFF. The CDR3 DNA follows: TGTGCCAGCAGCCAAGATCGGGGACTAGCGGGAGGTCATCAGTTCTTC.

The chain couples TRBV2 to TRBJ1-5; no firm D call. This CDR3 spans 13 amino acids. Trimming cost V 4 bases and J 4 bases, with 8 bases left between them. Germline CDR1 SNHLY, CDR2 FYNNEI. The CDR3 loop reads CASSGRANQPQHF. The CDR3 nucleotides are TGTGCCAGCAGTGGAAGAGCTAATCAGCCCCAGCATTTT.

The chain links TRBV5-1 to TRBJ2-3, with TRBD2 matching 9 bases. With V trimmed by 0 bases and J by 5 bases, 10 bases remained unmatched. Germline CDR1 is SGHRS and CDR2 is YFSETQ. This CDR3 region has 17 residues. The CDR3 DNA sequence: TGCGCCAGCAGCTTGGCTGGCGGGGGGGCCACCGGAGATACGCAGTATTTT. It encodes CASSLAGGGATGDTQYF.

The chain joins TRBV14 to TRBJ2-7, with 7 bases matching TRBD1. Trimming took 6 bases from V and 2 from J; bases not matched to a gene: 10. CDR1 and CDR2 (germline): SGHDN, FVKESK. The CDR3 sequence is 15 residues long. The CDR3 coding sequence is TGTGCCAGCAGTCTGGAGACAGGGAAGACCTACGAGCAGTACTTC. Amino acids: CASSLETGKTYEQYF. The variable domain in full, with the rest retrieved from reference TRBV14 and TRBJ2-7, is EAGVTQFPSHSVIEKGQTVTLRCDPISGHDNLYWYRRVMGKEIKFLLHFVKESKQDESGMPNNRFLAERTGGTYSTLKVQPAELEDSGVYFCASSLETGKTYEQYFGPGTRLTVT.

The chain recombines TRBV29-1 with TRBJ1-2; the D is unclear. CDR1 SQVTM and CDR2 ANQGSEA come from the germline V gene. This CDR3 is built from 12 residues. The CDR3 sequence is CIAGEANYGYTF. The CDR3 DNA reads as TGCATCGCCGGGGAGGCTAACTATGGCTACACCTTC.

The chain has TRBV7-3 and TRBJ2-7; 8 nucleotides agree with TRBD2. The CDR3 extends over 14 amino acids. V trimming: 3 bases; J trimming: 4 bases; junction bases outside the gene matches: 5. Germline loops: CDR1 SGHTA, CDR2 FQGTGA. The CDR3 loop is CASSLAGGPYEQYF. DNA of the CDR3: TGTGCCAGCAGCTTGGCGGGGGGCCCTTACGAGCAGTACTTC.

The chain couples TRBV5-1 to TRBJ2-5; tentative D call: TRBD2 (6 bases). V was cut by 3 bases and J by 2 bases, with 14 bases left in between. Germline CDR1 is SGHRS and CDR2 is YFSETQ. The CDR3 is made up of 15 amino acids. The CDR3 sequence is CASSSSYGGQETQYF. The DNA of the CDR3 is TGCGCCAGCAGCTCCTCATATGGGGGGCAAGAGACCCAGTACTTC.

This clone was detected once. The chain uses TRBV11-2 and TRBJ2-7, with 9 positions matching TRBD1. In germline, CDR1 is SGHAT, CDR2 FQNNGV. This CDR3 is built from 15 residues. V gave up 0 bases and J gave up 5 bases; unmatched junction bases: 5. CDR3 protein: CASSLERTGAHEQYF. The CDR3, as DNA: TGTGCCAGCAGCTTAGAACGGACAGGGGCCCACGAGCAGTACTTC.

Here the CDR3 DNA reads TGTGCCAGCAGCTTCCCGGACTCGAATTCACCCCTCCACTTT. Protein product: CASSFPDSNSPLHF. The chain carries TRBV5-6 and TRBJ1-6; D uncertain. V was trimmed by 2 bases and J by 7 bases, leaving 10 bases between them. From germline, CDR1 is SGHDT and CDR2 YYEEEE. The CDR3 spans 14 residues.

V gene TRBV11-2 combines with J gene TRBJ1-3; tentatively, D is TRBD1 (5 bases). Trimming took off 5 bases at V and 0 bases at J, with 11 bases between the two ends. This CDR3 is 15 amino acids long. Germline V gives CDR1 SGHAT, CDR2 FQNNGV. The CDR3 DNA reads TGTGCCAGCAGCCCCGGGGGGTTCTCTGGAAACACCATATATTTT. This codes for CASSPGGFSGNTIYF.

CDR3 region: CASSLRDSDTEAFF. For the CDR3, the DNA is TGTGCCAGCAGCCTCCGGGACAGCGACACTGAAGCTTTCTTT. The V and J genes are TRBV7-9 and TRBJ1-1; 7 positions match TRBD1. Per germline, CDR1 SEHNR and CDR2 FQNEAQ (reference sequence). J gave up 3 bases and V 5 bases, and 6 bases lay outside the gene matches. There are 14 residues in the CDR3.

CDR3 DNA sequence: TGTGCCAGCAGCTTAAGGACAGGGCAGGGGACAACTAATGAAAAACTGTTTTTT. This codes for CASSLRTGQGTTNEKLFF. J is TRBJ1-4 and V is TRBV7-9; TRBD1 aligns across 8 bases. The CDR3 runs to 18 residues. CDR1 is SEHNR, CDR2 FQNEAQ, per germline (reference sequence). The V gene end was trimmed by 2 bases and the J gene end by 0 bases; junction bases not matched to a gene: 8.

V usage is TRBV5-6 and J usage is TRBJ1-4; 8 nucleotides match TRBD1. Germline V CDR1 and CDR2: SGHDT, YYEEEE. The CDR3 extends over 16 amino acids. The ends lost 3 bases at V and 7 bases at J; junction bases unmatched: 11. The CDR3 loop is CASSSPLDRGGEKLFF. CDR3 sequence (DNA): TGTGCCAGCAGCTCCCCCCTCGACAGGGGAGGTGAAAAACTGTTTTTT.

This chain links TRBV7-6 with TRBJ1-4; 8 positions agree with TRBD1. The CDR3 consists of 15 residues. Germline CDR1 and CDR2: SGHVS and FNYEAQ. V gave up 5 bases and J gave up 4 bases; unmatched junction bases: 6. The CDR3 coding sequence is TGTGCCAGCAGCGGCAGGGGGCTGTTTAATGAAAAACTGTTTTTT. Its translation is CASSGRGLFNEKLFF.

The DNA of the CDR3 is TGTGCCAGCAGTAGTCAATCAGGGGCAGATACGCAGTATTTT. Its translation: CASSSQSGADTQYF. The chain joins TRBV6-5 to TRBJ2-3, with D possibly being TRBD1 (6 bases). The CDR3 length is 14 residues. The V end lost 5 bases, the J end lost 4 bases, and 13 bases lay between the germline ends. CDR1 MNHEY and CDR2 SVGAGI come from the germline V gene.

This clone rates as medium-sized. The chain employs TRBV5-1 and TRBJ2-3, with 7 bases lining up with TRBD1. V lost 0 bases, J lost 2 bases, and 3 bases stayed unmatched. This CDR3 has 15 amino acids. Per germline, CDR1 SGHRS and CDR2 YFSETQ. The CDR3 protein is CASSLEGQLTDTQYF. The DNA of the CDR3 is TGCGCCAGCAGCTTGGAGGGACAGCTCACAGATACGCAGTATTTT.

As DNA, the CDR3 is TGTGCCAGCAGTTACGTCAGAATGTCGGGAAGCGGGGAGCTGTTTTTT. Protein product: CASSYVRMSGSGELFF. The V and J genes are TRBV6-2 or TRBV6-3 and TRBJ2-2; weak D call: TRBD2 (5 bases). The germline gives CDR1 MNHEY, CDR2 SVGEGT. The CDR3 is 16 amino acids. The V and J ends lost 2 bases and 7 bases respectively, with 17 bases between them.

In its sample, this clone was seen once. The chain carries TRBV19 and TRBJ1-1, with 11 bases that match TRBD1. Germline V gene lookup returns CDR1 LNHDA and CDR2 SQIVND (reference sequence). V lost 6 bases, J lost 1 base, and 10 bases stayed unmatched. This CDR3 region has 17 residues. CDR3 coding DNA: TGTGCCAGTAGGGGTCTGGGACAGGGGGTTACGAACACTGAAGCTTTCTTT. This codes for CASRGLGQGVTNTEAFF.

This rearrangement joins TRBV6-6 to TRBJ2-5; 11 positions match TRBD1. In germline, CDR1 is MNHNY, CDR2 SVGAGI (reference sequence). Trimming removed 2 bases from V and 1 base from J; junction bases left unmatched: 3. The CDR3 is 16 amino acids. The CDR3 sequence is CASSYPGTGGQETQYF. The CDR3 DNA follows: TGTGCCAGCAGTTACCCCGGGACAGGGGGCCAAGAGACCCAGTACTTC.

The chain recombines TRBV27 with TRBJ1-6; 10 positions agree with TRBD1. The J segment lost 9 bases and the V segment lost 6 bases, leaving 5 bases of the junction unmatched. The CDR3 is 14 residues long. Germline V lookup: CDR1 MNHEY, CDR2 SMNVEV (reference sequence). The CDR3 reads CASRSTGGSSPLHF. In DNA, the CDR3 is TGTGCCAGCAGATCGACAGGGGGCAGTTCACCCCTCCACTTT.

The CDR3 DNA sequence: TGTGCCAGCCACCGGGGGGCTAACACTGAAGCTTTCTTT. Encoded protein: CASHRGANTEAFF. The V gene is TRBV12-3 or TRBV12-4, the J gene TRBJ1-1; a possible D gene is TRBD1 (6 bases). V lost 8 bases and J 2 bases, leaving 12 bases between the germline ends. This CDR3 spans 13 amino acids.

The chain uses TRBV9 and TRBJ2-2, with D tentatively TRBD1 (6 bases). CDR3 length equals 15 residues. Germline lookup yields CDR1 SGDLS and CDR2 YYNGEE. Trimming shortened V by 4 bases and J by 0 bases, and 10 bases separated the two germline ends. CDR3 region: CASSTGQTNTGELFF. CDR3 nucleotides: TGTGCCAGCAGCACCGGACAGACGAACACCGGGGAGCTGTTTTTT.